This TCR beta chain was documented in a study of naive and memory T cell subsets. Study observations and caveats: Higher TCR numbers at tuberculin sites reflect T cell infiltration, per interpretation. Reportedly, tuberculin skin test sites gave far more TCRs than other biopsies.

This clonotype was picked up many times. What it binds is unknown. Trimming removed 0 bases from V and 5 bases from J, with 16 bases in between. The germline V gene has CDR1 LNHNV and CDR2 YYDKDF (reference sequence). The CDR3 sequence is 17 residues long. Treatment given: skin biopsy from PPD injection site in Mantoux-positive individual. TCR cDNA received a 3' ligated oligonucleotide that carried a UMI. Individuals with a positive Mantoux test gave biopsies from PPD-injected skin. Four PCR rounds used nested alpha and beta constant region primers plus the SP2 primer. Blood and skin TCR RNA was reverse transcribed with alpha and beta constant primers. TCRdb fed the UMI-ligation and nested PCR reads into MiXCR, producing one record per CDR3 protein. The repertoire has 11,000 to 15,000 distinct CDR3 sequences, roughly 5% of them found once; the top ten carry 7.5% to 9.5%.

The source is an adult in good health. The sample in question was skin, obtained from a tuberculin skin test site. V usage is TRBV15 and J usage is TRBJ2-2; D remains unclear. In nucleotides, the CDR3 is TGTGCCACCAGCAGAGATAGGTCAGGTATTAGGACCGGGGAGCTGTTTTTT. Translated: CATSRDRSGIRTGELFF.